A selection of T cell receptor beta chains follows, all from one sample in a study of blood T cells in healthy people across ages. Via MiXCR, TCRdb re-called the 5' RACE reads, giving one row per CDR3 protein. The sample holds about 1,800,000 distinct CDR3 sequences, 28% seen once. Sequences were obtained from blood. These receptors were taken from a woman aged 30 to 39 in good health. CDR3s include the opening cysteine and the closing phenylalanine or tryptophan. Each record gives: V gene, J gene, clone size, D gene, CDR3 protein, CDR3 DNA. The D gene is left open where the match is weak. The size field is filled for only some rows; it gives once, few, many or a size class.

v_gene: TRBV6-5
j_gene: TRBJ2-7
abundance: many
d_gene: TRBD1
CDR3aa: CASSSRTGGGYEQYF
CDR3nt: TGTGCCAGCAGTTCCCGGACAGGGGGTGGGTACGAGCAGTACTTC

v_gene: TRBV20-1
j_gene: TRBJ1-1
abundance: many
d_gene: .
CDR3aa: CSARPGGTEAFF
CDR3nt: TGCAGTGCTAGACCAGGAGGGACTGAAGCTTTCTTT

v_gene: TRBV4-3
j_gene: TRBJ2-7
abundance: many
d_gene: TRBD2
CDR3aa: CASSSGTSGRSEQYF
CDR3nt: TGCGCCAGCAGTTCCGGGACTAGCGGGAGGTCTGAGCAGTACTTC

v_gene: TRBV5-5
j_gene: TRBJ1-2
abundance: many
d_gene: TRBD1
CDR3aa: CASSLVAGGSYGYTF
CDR3nt: TGTGCCAGCAGCTTGGTGGCAGGGGGTTCCTATGGCTACACCTTC

v_gene: TRBV5-1
j_gene: TRBJ1-4
abundance: .
d_gene: .
CDR3aa: CASSLVRGGEKLFF
CDR3nt: TGCGCCAGCAGCTTGGTCAGGGGAGGTGAAAAACTGTTTTTT

v_gene: TRBV10-3
j_gene: TRBJ2-3
abundance: .
d_gene: TRBD1
CDR3aa: CAIADREADTQYF
CDR3nt: TGTGCCATCGCGGACAGGGAGGCAGATACGCAGTATTTT

v_gene: TRBV7-8
j_gene: TRBJ2-5
abundance: few
d_gene: TRBD1
CDR3aa: CASSFRDRATETQYF
CDR3nt: TGTGCCAGCAGCTTCCGGGACAGGGCTACAGAGACCCAGTACTTC

v_gene: TRBV12-5
j_gene: TRBJ2-1
abundance: many
d_gene: TRBD2
CDR3aa: CASGLEQRGGNNEQFF
CDR3nt: TGTGCTAGTGGTTTGGAGCAGCGGGGGGGCAACAATGAGCAGTTCTTC

v_gene: TRBV7-7
j_gene: TRBJ2-5
abundance: many
d_gene: TRBD2
CDR3aa: CASSAGLAPQETQYF
CDR3nt: TGTGCCAGCAGCGCGGGACTAGCGCCCCAAGAGACCCAGTACTTC

v_gene: TRBV29-1
j_gene: TRBJ1-2
abundance: .
d_gene: .
CDR3aa: CGVEVGGGYGYTF
CDR3nt: TGCGGCGTTGAAGTCGGGGGAGGTTATGGCTACACCTTC

v_gene: TRBV20-1
j_gene: TRBJ2-7
abundance: few
d_gene: TRBD1
CDR3aa: CSARDKDRALYEQYF
CDR3nt: TGCAGTGCTAGAGATAAGGACAGGGCCCTCTACGAGCAGTACTTC

v_gene: TRBV7-2
j_gene: TRBJ2-3
abundance: many
d_gene: TRBD1
CDR3aa: CASSLGQTGEETTDTQYF
CDR3nt: TGTGCCAGCAGCTTAGGTCAAACAGGGGAAGAGACCACAGATACGCAGTATTTT

v_gene: TRBV6-5
j_gene: TRBJ2-1
abundance: many
d_gene: .
CDR3aa: CASSYSGASSYNEQFF
CDR3nt: TGTGCCAGCAGTTACTCCGGCGCCAGCTCCTACAATGAGCAGTTCTTC

v_gene: TRBV9
j_gene: TRBJ2-7
abundance: few
d_gene: TRBD1
CDR3aa: CASSAGQGLYEQYF
CDR3nt: TGTGCCAGCAGCGCGGGACAGGGACTCTACGAGCAGTACTTC

v_gene: TRBV20-1
j_gene: TRBJ1-2
abundance: .
d_gene: .
CDR3aa: CSAQDRSQRGLGDGYTF
CDR3nt: TGCAGTGCCCAAGACCGATCACAGAGGGGCTTAGGGGATGGCTACACCTTC

v_gene: TRBV24-1
j_gene: TRBJ2-5
abundance: .
d_gene: TRBD1
CDR3aa: CATSERTGAILETQYF
CDR3nt: TGTGCCACCAGTGAAAGGACAGGAGCGATTTTGGAGACCCAGTACTTC

v_gene: TRBV29-1
j_gene: TRBJ1-5
abundance: .
d_gene: .
CDR3aa: CRAGPQHF
CDR3nt: TGCAGGGCGGGTCCCCAGCATTTT

v_gene: TRBV7-2
j_gene: TRBJ2-1
abundance: few
d_gene: .
CDR3aa: CASSLSGRPMEQFF
CDR3nt: TGTGCCAGCAGCTTATCGGGACGGCCAATGGAGCAGTTCTTC

v_gene: TRBV27
j_gene: TRBJ2-1
abundance: .
d_gene: TRBD2
CDR3aa: CASRRTSGRTNPFF
CDR3nt: TGTGCCAGCCGACGGACTAGCGGGAGGACGAATCCGTTCTTC

v_gene: TRBV24-1
j_gene: TRBJ1-1
abundance: few
d_gene: TRBD1
CDR3aa: CATSDRQGARTEAFF
CDR3nt: TGTGCCACCAGTGATAGACAGGGGGCGCGGACTGAAGCTTTCTTT

v_gene: TRBV20-1
j_gene: TRBJ1-5
abundance: .
d_gene: .
CDR3aa: CSARRQGSQPQHF
CDR3nt: TGCAGTGCTAGGAGGCAGGGAAGTCAGCCCCAGCATTTT

v_gene: TRBV5-5
j_gene: TRBJ1-1
abundance: .
d_gene: .
CDR3aa: CASSLGPRGGTMNTEAFF
CDR3nt: TGTGCCAGCAGCTTGGGACCCCGGGGAGGAACTATGAACACTGAAGCTTTCTTT

v_gene: TRBV11-2
j_gene: TRBJ2-1
abundance: few
d_gene: .
CDR3aa: CASSLEGLVEVDNEQFF
CDR3nt: TGTGCCAGCAGCTTAGAGGGGCTAGTGGAGGTGGACAATGAGCAGTTCTTC

v_gene: TRBV30
j_gene: TRBJ1-1
abundance: .
d_gene: .
CDR3aa: CAWSQGLNAEAFF
CDR3nt: TGTGCCTGGAGTCAAGGGTTGAACGCTGAAGCTTTCTTT

v_gene: TRBV18
j_gene: TRBJ2-1
abundance: .
d_gene: .
CDR3aa: CASSALRGLGETQFF
CDR3nt: TGTGCCAGCTCAGCCCTGAGAGGGTTGGGAGAGACCCAGTTCTTC

v_gene: TRBV18
j_gene: TRBJ2-5
abundance: few
d_gene: .
CDR3aa: CASSSRSPGVALQETQYF
CDR3nt: TGTGCCAGCTCATCCAGATCGCCCGGGGTAGCATTACAAGAGACCCAGTACTTC

v_gene: TRBV12-3/TRBV12-4
j_gene: TRBJ2-3
abundance: few
d_gene: .
CDR3aa: CASSSTQGGDTQYF
CDR3nt: TGTGCCAGCAGTTCCACACAGGGTGGAGATACGCAGTATTTT

v_gene: TRBV24-1
j_gene: TRBJ2-1
abundance: .
d_gene: TRBD2
CDR3aa: CAPQGQREVNEQFF
CDR3nt: TGTGCCCCACAGGGCCAGCGGGAGGTCAATGAGCAGTTCTTC

v_gene: TRBV7-6
j_gene: TRBJ2-3
abundance: .
d_gene: .
CDR3aa: CASSPTRVRLGTQYF
CDR3nt: TGTGCCAGCAGCCCGACTCGGGTGAGATTAGGTACGCAGTATTTT

v_gene: TRBV29-1
j_gene: TRBJ2-3
abundance: .
d_gene: TRBD1
CDR3aa: CSVLGQGEDTQYF
CDR3nt: TGCAGCGTCCTCGGACAGGGAGAAGATACGCAGTATTTT

v_gene: TRBV29-1
j_gene: TRBJ1-2
abundance: .
d_gene: .
CDR3aa: CSVGQILEDGYTF
CDR3nt: TGCAGCGTTGGACAAATTTTGGAGGATGGCTACACCTTC

v_gene: TRBV6-5
j_gene: TRBJ1-1
abundance: .
d_gene: .
CDR3aa: CASSPFLDTNTEAFF
CDR3nt: TGTGCCAGCAGCCCTTTTTTGGACACGAACACTGAAGCTTTCTTT

v_gene: TRBV18
j_gene: TRBJ2-2
abundance: .
d_gene: TRBD2
CDR3aa: CASSRGAGGDANTGELFF
CDR3nt: TGTGCCAGCTCACGAGGGGCGGGAGGCGACGCGAACACCGGGGAGCTGTTTTTT

v_gene: TRBV18
j_gene: TRBJ2-1
abundance: .
d_gene: TRBD2
CDR3aa: CASSPVKGLAGGNEQFF
CDR3nt: TGTGCCAGCTCACCAGTCAAGGGACTAGCGGGGGGGAATGAGCAGTTCTTC

v_gene: TRBV6-6
j_gene: TRBJ1-1
abundance: .
d_gene: TRBD1
CDR3aa: CASSWARDRGREAFF
CDR3nt: TGTGCCAGCAGTTGGGCCCGGGACAGGGGGCGTGAAGCTTTCTTT

v_gene: TRBV29-1
j_gene: TRBJ1-2
abundance: few
d_gene: .
CDR3aa: CSVDRQYYGYTF
CDR3nt: TGCAGCGTTGATAGACAGTACTATGGCTACACCTTC

v_gene: TRBV20-1
j_gene: TRBJ1-2
abundance: many
d_gene: .
CDR3aa: CSAARQVGDGYTF
CDR3nt: TGCAGTGCTGCGCGACAGGTGGGGGATGGCTACACCTTC

v_gene: TRBV6-5
j_gene: TRBJ1-2
abundance: .
d_gene: TRBD1
CDR3aa: CASRAGGVRYGYTF
CDR3nt: TGTGCCAGCAGAGCAGGGGGCGTTCGCTATGGCTACACCTTC

v_gene: TRBV5-4
j_gene: TRBJ2-7
abundance: many
d_gene: .
CDR3aa: CASSPGGGGEQYF
CDR3nt: TGTGCCAGCAGCCCGGGTGGGGGTGGCGAGCAGTACTTC

v_gene: TRBV4-1
j_gene: TRBJ1-4
abundance: once
d_gene: .
CDR3aa: CASSQVVACEKLFF
CDR3nt: TGCGCCAGCAGCCAAGTGGTGGCATGTGAAAAACTGTTTTTT

v_gene: TRBV7-6
j_gene: TRBJ2-4
abundance: few
d_gene: TRBD2
CDR3aa: CASSLAGEYNEQYF
CDR3nt: TGCGCCAGCAGCTTAGCGGGAGAGTACAATGAGCAGTACTTC

v_gene: TRBV12-3/TRBV12-4
j_gene: TRBJ2-7
abundance: .
d_gene: TRBD1
CDR3aa: CASSVGDRSSYEQYF
CDR3nt: TGTGCCAGCAGTGTTGGGGACAGGAGCTCCTACGAGCAGTACTTC